The rows below give T cell receptor beta chains drawn from one sample of a study of cytomegalovirus exposure and HLA in healthy donors. Method: immunoSEQ multiplex PCR; TCRdb's copy keeps in-frame clones and lacks some. This sample has hundreds of thousands of clones, with about 89% found just once. Material: PBMCs. The receptors originated from a woman under 30 in good health and CMV-seronegative. The conserved cysteine and the conserved F or W are not part of the CDR3 here. The D gene is left open where the match is weak. Rows give clone size only sometimes, using once, few, many, or a class for an expanded clone.

V	J	D	length	size	CDR3
TRBV5-6	TRBJ1-1	TRBD1	12	many	ATVDRGRPTEAF
TRBV4-1	TRBJ1-2	.	12	.	ASSQVGDSYGYT
TRBV4-1	TRBJ2-7	TRBD2	13	.	ASSQALAGGYEQY
TRBV18	TRBJ2-7	TRBD2	13	.	ASSGTSEGQTEQY
TRBV2	TRBJ1-5	TRBD1	12	.	ASRGQVPNQPQH
TRBV5-1	TRBJ2-3	TRBD2	12	.	ASSIGLVTDTQY
TRBV19	TRBJ1-5	.	13	.	ASSIIQGSNQPQH
TRBV4-3	TRBJ2-2	.	13	.	ASSQGELETGELF
TRBV10-1	TRBJ2-1	.	13	few	ASSDTGLADNEQF
TRBV19	TRBJ2-7	TRBD1	12	.	ASSMTGRNREQY
TRBV7-2	TRBJ2-7	TRBD1	13	.	ASSQAGTGSYEQY
TRBV11-2	TRBJ2-7	.	14	once	ASSQDFAGAAYEQY
TRBV6-1	TRBJ1-2	.	15	.	ASSEKRTGYLNYGYT
TRBV2	TRBJ1-5	.	10	once	ASRQSNQPQH
TRBV5-4	TRBJ2-3	TRBD2	14	.	ASSIRLAGGADTQY
TRBV5-6	TRBJ1-2	.	15	.	ASSFGSRQGLNYGYT
TRBV7-9	TRBJ1-2	.	11	.	ASSTNREVGYT
TRBV19	TRBJ2-2	.	12	.	ASTGGGEAGELF
TRBV10-1	TRBJ2-1	TRBD1	13	.	ASSARTGAGNEQF
TRBV30	TRBJ1-1	.	11	.	AWSRTFYAEAF
TRBV9	TRBJ1-2	.	14	.	ASSAPTGATNYGYT
TRBV2	TRBJ2-3	.	10	.	ASSQQSDTQY
TRBV9	TRBJ2-3	.	10	.	ASSVVAGTQY
TRBV21-1	TRBJ1-2	.	13	.	ASSKPRRSNYGYT
TRBV15	TRBJ2-2	TRBD1	15	.	ATSTGGGQGLTGELF
TRBV7-9	TRBJ2-3	TRBD2	14	.	SSSPGLAGRTDTQY
TRBV5-1	TRBJ1-4	.	11	.	ASSLRGAEKLF
TRBV5-1	TRBJ2-5	.	12	.	ASSDQGVMETQY
TRBV4-1	TRBJ2-2	TRBD2	14	.	ASSQGRGGNTGELF
TRBV5-1	TRBJ2-5	TRBD2	14	.	ASSLALAGSGETQY
TRBV5-6	TRBJ2-4	.	12	.	ASSLVRGLDIQY
TRBV13	.	.	13	.	ASSSNRESSYEQY
TRBV6-1	TRBJ2-3	TRBD1	11	.	ASRDREPDTQY
TRBV5-1	TRBJ1-2	.	12	.	ASSLEGLNYGYT
TRBV5-1	TRBJ2-1	TRBD1	12	once	ASSGTGYRDEQF
TRBV6-1	TRBJ2-7	TRBD2	13	.	ASSENSGSPHEQY
TRBV7-2	TRBJ2-7	TRBD2	13	few	ASSEPTSARYEQY
TRBV4-3	TRBJ2-3	TRBD2	15	.	ASSHPGTSGIGDTQY
TRBV7-9	TRBJ1-5	.	12	.	ASSLTGGGQPQH
TRBV29-1	TRBJ2-5	TRBD2	12	.	SVKGLADQETQY
TRBV11-2	TRBJ1-1	.	12	.	ASSSPGVNTEAF
TRBV18	TRBJ1-3	.	11	.	ASSRSPGNTIY
TRBV5-6	TRBJ2-3	.	15	.	AGTSGGRGRGTDTQY
TRBV7-7	TRBJ1-1	TRBD1	11	.	ASSSDREAEAF
TRBV10-3	TRBJ1-1	.	14	.	AISESTGPANTEAF
TRBV11-2	TRBJ2-1	.	11	.	ATGTGRNNEQF
TRBV27	TRBJ2-7	TRBD2	12	.	ASTQAGGPYEQY
TRBV10-3	TRBJ2-5	.	12	.	AIKRSGFQETQY
TRBV4-2	TRBJ1-3	TRBD1	15	.	ASSPNRQGATGNTIY
TRBV5-4	TRBJ1-1	TRBD1	13	.	ASSFRQGADTEAF
TRBV27	TRBJ1-5	TRBD1	15	.	ASSLKGTGGGNQPQH
TRBV6-1	TRBJ1-5	.	11	.	ASRHYSNQPQH
TRBV5-1	TRBJ2-5	.	11	few	ASSLAGRETQY
TRBV18	TRBJ1-3	.	12	.	ASSLGTKADTIY
TRBV25-1	TRBJ1-1	.	12	few	ASSGGGGGTEAF
TRBV4-1	TRBJ1-5	TRBD1	15	.	ASSHERTGGFNQPQH
TRBV5-4	TRBJ2-2	.	10	.	ASSPDTGELF
TRBV11-2	TRBJ1-5	.	13	.	ASSPSRGGNQPQH